The 14 T cell receptor beta chains below all came from one sample that was sequenced in a study of patients and donors after allogeneic stem cell transplantation. MiXCR, applied by TCRdb to the RT-PCR reads, yields one record per CDR3 protein. This sample carries about 200,000 distinct CDR3 sequences, less than 45% of them seen once, and the ten largest clones take approximately 30%. The sequencing input was blood, either unsorted or a sorted T cell fraction (not recorded which). The origin of the receptors is a human donor who was either an allogeneic HSCT recipient or a stem cell or donor lymphocyte infusion donor (not recorded which). It is not recorded whose cells these are; they may come from a transplant donor.

The chain links TRBV13 to TRBJ1-2, with D hard to call. Germline CDR1 and CDR2: PRHDT and FYEKMQ (reference sequence). V lost 4 bases, J lost 6 bases, and 30 bases lay in between. The CDR3 is 19 amino acids. The DNA for the CDR3 is TGTGCCAGCAGCTCATACTCGCCTCCGGTAGTAGGAAATGGCGATGGCTACACCTTC. It is translated as CASSSYSPPVVGNGDGYTF.

The chain employs TRBV7-9 and TRBJ2-1, with TRBD2 identical over 7 bases. From germline, CDR1 is SEHNR and CDR2 FQNEAQ (reference sequence). CDR3 length: 16 amino acids. Trimming cost V 1 base and J 4 bases; bases outside gene matches: 7. As DNA, the CDR3 is TGTGCCAGCAGCTTAGGGGGCGGGAGCCCGTACAATGAGCAGTTCTTC. Protein sequence: CASSLGGGSPYNEQFF. Combining the CDR3 with reference TRBV7-9 and TRBJ2-1 gives the whole variable domain DTGVSQNPRHKITKRGQNVTFRCDPISEHNRLYWYRQTLGQGPEFLTYFQNEAQLEKSRLLSDRFSAERPKGSFSTLEIQRTEQGDSAMYLCASSLGGGSPYNEQFFGPGTRLTVL.

This chain connects TRBV29-1 to TRBJ1-1; D possibly corresponds to TRBD1 (5 bases). The length of the CDR3 is 13 residues. The germline gives CDR1 SQVTM, CDR2 ANQGSEA. V dropped 7 bases and J dropped 0 bases, with 12 bases sitting between them. The CDR3 region is CSAGHGMNTEAFF. CDR3 bases: TGCAGCGCCGGACATGGGATGAACACTGAAGCTTTCTTT.

The chain employs TRBV5-6 and TRBJ2-1; TRBD2 aligns across 11 bases. CDR3 size: 15 residues. Germline loops: CDR1 SGHDT, CDR2 YYEEEE. Trimming removed 0 bases from V and 7 bases from J; junction bases left unmatched: 3. For the CDR3, the DNA is TGTGCCAGCAGCTTGGAACTAGCGGGAGTAAATGAGCAGTTCTTC. Translation gives CASSLELAGVNEQFF.

The J gene is TRBJ2-1, the V gene TRBV7-6; 10 nucleotides match TRBD2. Trimming at V came to 1 base and at J to 10 bases, leaving 7 bases not matched to a gene. Germline CDR1 and CDR2: SGHVS and FNYEAQ. The CDR3 is made up of 15 amino acids. The CDR3: CASSLGPSGSVEQFF. In DNA form, the CDR3 reads TGTGCCAGCAGCTTAGGCCCTAGCGGGAGTGTGGAGCAGTTCTTC.

This clonotype came up a few times. The gene calls are TRBV24-1 and TRBJ1-5, with unresolved D. Per germline, CDR1 KGHDR and CDR2 SFDVKD. The CDR3 length is 13 residues. V was trimmed by 4 bases and J by 3 bases, leaving 6 bases between them. CDR3 in DNA: TGTGCCACCAGTGAAACCGACAATCAGCCCCAGCATTTT. Protein product: CATSETDNQPQHF.

The chain uses TRBV29-1 and TRBJ2-7, with 9 positions matching TRBD2. With V trimmed by 6 bases and J by 2 bases, 14 bases remained unmatched. The CDR3 runs to 16 residues. Germline V gene sequence: CDR1 SQVTM, CDR2 ANQGSEA. The CDR3 nucleotides are TGCAGCGTACCCGGATGGACGAGCGGGGGGCCCTACGAGCAGTACTTC. Amino acids: CSVPGWTSGGPYEQYF.

In its sample, this clonotype was seen a few times. V usage is TRBV29-1 and J usage is TRBJ2-1, with 13 bases aligning to TRBD2. Trimming at V came to 3 bases and at J to 9 bases, leaving 20 bases not matched to a gene. The CDR3 is 19 amino acids. Germline V CDR1 and CDR2: SQVTM, ANQGSEA. CDR3 sequence (DNA): TGCAGCGTTGATCTCCAAGGGACTAGCGGGATAGATTTCCGGGGTGAGCAGTTCTTC. The encoded protein is CSVDLQGTSGIDFRGEQFF.

The chain has TRBV7-2 and TRBJ1-2; D might be TRBD1 (5 bases). V lost 4 bases and J lost 4, with 16 bases in between. CDR3 size: 15 residues. Per the germline V gene, CDR1 is SGHTA and CDR2 is FQGNSA. CDR3 nucleotide sequence: TGTGCCAGCAGCTCGCCCCGGACAAGTACCTATGGCTACACCTTC. This encodes CASSSPRTSTYGYTF.

CDR3: CASSLGQGSYGYTF. The CDR3 DNA follows: TGTGCCAGCAGTTTAGGCCAGGGAAGCTATGGCTACACCTTC. V gene TRBV28 combines with J gene TRBJ1-2; TRBD1 might be the D (5 bases). V was shortened by 2 bases and J by 4 bases, with 11 bases between the two germline ends. From germline, CDR1 is MDHEN and CDR2 SYDVKM. This CDR3 has 14 amino acids.

The rearrangement links TRBV12-3 or TRBV12-4 to TRBJ2-2, with D perhaps TRBD2 (5 bases). V lost 6 bases and J 3 bases, leaving 17 bases between the germline ends. CDR3 size: 16 residues. This CDR3 is CASSPRWRWDTGELFF. Written as DNA, the CDR3 is TGTGCCAGCAGCCCACGGTGGAGGTGGGACACCGGGGAGCTGTTTTTT.

V and J are TRBV20-1 and TRBJ1-5; 12 positions match TRBD1. The CDR3 has 14 amino acids. Trimming cost V 5 bases and J 6 bases; bases outside gene matches: 5. Germline CDR1 is DFQATT and CDR2 is SNEGSKA (reference sequence). CDR3 sequence (DNA): TGCAGTGCTCCGGGACAGGGGGCAGGTCAGCCCCAGCATTTT. Amino acids: CSAPGQGAGQPQHF.

The CDR3 DNA reads TGTGCCAGCAGCTACCCCGGGGGCGCGAACACCGGGGAGCTGTTTTTT. Protein sequence: CASSYPGGANTGELFF. The gene calls are TRBV9 and TRBJ2-2; possibly TRBD1 or TRBD2 for D (6 bases each). Per germline, CDR1 SGDLS and CDR2 YYNGEE. The V end was cut by 4 bases, the J end by 0 bases, with 13 bases between. This CDR3 contains 16 residues.

The chain is built from TRBV12-3 or TRBV12-4 and TRBJ2-1; 13 bases are a match to TRBD2. CDR3 length equals 15 residues. J lost 5 bases, V lost 10 bases, and 8 bases had no gene match. The CDR3 region has the DNA TGTGCCACCTCCGGCGGACTAGCGGGAGACAATGAGCAGTTCTTC. Its translation is CATSGGLAGDNEQFF.